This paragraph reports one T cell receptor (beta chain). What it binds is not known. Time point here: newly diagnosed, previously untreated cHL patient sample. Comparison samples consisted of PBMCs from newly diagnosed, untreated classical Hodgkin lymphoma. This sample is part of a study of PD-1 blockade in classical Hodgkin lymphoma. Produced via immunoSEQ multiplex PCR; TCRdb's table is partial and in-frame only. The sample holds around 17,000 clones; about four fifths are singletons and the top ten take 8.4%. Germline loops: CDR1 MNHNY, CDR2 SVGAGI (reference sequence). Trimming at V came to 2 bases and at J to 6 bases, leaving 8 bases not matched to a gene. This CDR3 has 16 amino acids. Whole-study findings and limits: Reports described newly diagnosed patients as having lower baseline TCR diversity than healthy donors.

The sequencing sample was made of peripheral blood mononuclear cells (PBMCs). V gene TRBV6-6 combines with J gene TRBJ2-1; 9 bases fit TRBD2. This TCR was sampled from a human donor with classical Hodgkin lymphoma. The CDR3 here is CASSYDALAGSNEQFF. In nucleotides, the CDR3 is TGTGCCAGCAGTTACGATGCCCTAGCGGGGTCCAATGAGCAGTTCTTC.